This entry lists 24 T cell receptor beta chains sequenced from one sample in a study of T-cell reconstitution after alpha-beta-depleted transplantation in children. Preparation of the TCRbeta library was carried out with unique molecular identifiers. TCRdb used MiXCR to reprocess the PCR reads, holding one entry per CDR3 protein. The sample contains about 610,000 distinct CDR3 sequences, about 10% of which appear only once. Sequences were derived from PBMCs from the stem cell graft donor, sampled from the stem cell graft. Receptors originate from a human donor who donated a stem cell graft to a child with acute myeloid leukemia.

At least ten counts were recorded for this clonotype. The chain couples TRBV7-9 to TRBJ2-3, with 12 bases identical to TRBD2. The CDR3 consists of 16 residues. CDR1 and CDR2 from the germline V gene are SEHNR and FQNEAQ (reference sequence). V shed 3 bases and J 2 bases; nucleotides not matched to a gene: 3. As DNA, the CDR3 is TGTGCCAGCAGCTTTCGGACTAGCGGGGCCACAGATACGCAGTATTTT. Translating it yields CASSFRTSGATDTQYF.

In its sample, this clonotype was seen many times. This chain uses TRBV30 with TRBJ2-2; 7 nucleotides align to TRBD2. The CDR3 is 15 amino acids. The V segment lost 3 bases and the J segment 4 bases; nucleotides outside the gene matches: 8. In germline, CDR1 is GTSNPN, CDR2 SVGIG (reference sequence). The CDR3 is CAWRSPASGTGELFF. In DNA, the CDR3 is TGTGCCTGGAGGTCTCCGGCTAGCGGCACCGGGGAGCTGTTTTTT.

This clonotype was seen ten or more times. The V gene is TRBV20-1, the J gene TRBJ2-7, with D perhaps TRBD1 (5 bases). Per germline, CDR1 DFQATT and CDR2 SNEGSKA (reference sequence). The CDR3 totals 14 residues. Trimming left V 5 bases short and J 0 bases short, with 14 bases between. CDR3 loop: CSASLSGNSYEQYF. As DNA, the CDR3 is TGCAGTGCTTCACTATCAGGGAACTCCTACGAGCAGTACTTC.

This clonotype is a singleton in its sample. A much larger clone is a single base away; this may be a read error. The chain joins TRBV29-1 to TRBJ2-7; D is perhaps TRBD2 (7 bases). The CDR3 totals 12 residues. Germline V CDR1 and CDR2: SQVTM, ANQGSEA. Trimming pared 4 bases from V and 9 bases from J, leaving 16 bases between. Here the CDR3 DNA reads TGCAGCGTTGGCGGGGGCCCTACGGTGCAGTACTTC. Translated: CSVGGGPTVQYF.

The chain has TRBV5-5 and TRBJ1-2, with D hard to call. Between the trimmed V and J ends, which lost 5 bases and 8 bases, there was a span of 13 bases. This CDR3 contains 12 residues. Germline V lookup: CDR1 SGHKS, CDR2 YYEKEE (reference sequence). CDR3 in amino acids: CASRNNVGGYTF. The DNA for the CDR3 is TGTGCCAGCAGAAATAACGTTGGGGGCTACACCTTC.

In its sample, this clonotype was seen a few times. The chain has TRBV28 and TRBJ1-4; 7 nucleotides agree with TRBD1. The V gene end was trimmed by 6 bases and the J gene end by 8 bases; junction bases not matched to a gene: 9. This CDR3 has 14 amino acids. The germline gives CDR1 MDHEN, CDR2 SYDVKM. The CDR3 here is CASRITGAREKLFF. The CDR3 coding sequence is TGTGCCAGCAGAATAACAGGGGCTCGGGAAAAACTGTTTTTT. Full variable domain (remainder filled in from reference TRBV28 and TRBJ1-4): DVKVTQSSRYLVKRTGEKVFLECVQDMDHENMFWYRQDPGLGLRLIYFSYDVKMKEKGDIPEGYSVSREKKERFSLILESASTNQTSMYLCASRITGAREKLFFGSGTQLSVL.

This clonotype came up many times. The CDR3 DNA reads TGCAGCGTTCTGAGACAGGGGCGGAACATGGCGTTCTTC. Translation: CSVLRQGRNMAFF. V is TRBV29-1 and J is TRBJ2-1; 8 bases fit TRBD1. Germline CDR1 and CDR2: SQVTM and ANQGSEA. This CDR3 is built from 13 residues. V lost 5 bases to trimming and J lost 15 bases; unmatched junction nucleotides: 15.

This clonotype has a handful of counts. The chain uses TRBV6-2 or TRBV6-3 and TRBJ2-5, with D possibly matching TRBD2 (6 bases). The germline CDR1 and CDR2 sequences are MNHEY and SVGEGT. This CDR3 contains 16 residues. Trimming took 6 bases from V and 5 from J, leaving 22 bases between them. The CDR3 sequence: CASREEGSGRRETQYF. In nucleotides, the CDR3 is TGTGCCAGCAGGGAGGAGGGTAGCGGCCGGAGGGAGACCCAGTACTTC.

In its sample, this clonotype was seen a few times. V and J are TRBV5-1 and TRBJ2-2; 9 bases fit TRBD1. Germline CDR1 is SGHRS and CDR2 is YFSETQ. CDR3 length equals 15 residues. V lost 3 bases and J lost 4; bases outside the gene matches: 4. CDR3 sequence reads: CASSWGTGSTGELFF. DNA of the CDR3: TGCGCCAGCAGCTGGGGGACAGGGAGCACCGGGGAGCTGTTTTTT.

The chain links TRBV27 to TRBJ2-7, with 16 bases that match TRBD2. Germline V gene data show CDR1 as MNHEY and CDR2 as SMNVEV (reference sequence). The CDR3 has 17 amino acids. J gave up 3 bases and V 4 bases, and 6 bases lay outside the gene matches. CDR3 residues: CASSWGLAGGGVYEQYF. The CDR3 bases are TGTGCCAGCAGTTGGGGACTAGCGGGAGGGGGGGTCTACGAGCAGTACTTC.

This clonotype has at least ten counts. The chain joins TRBV20-1 to TRBJ2-7; 8 bases match TRBD2. Germline V gene data show CDR1 as DFQATT and CDR2 as SNEGSKA (reference sequence). The junction had 12 bases not matched to a gene; V was cut back by 0 bases and J by 5 bases. The CDR3 totals 16 residues. CDR3 sequence reads: CSARDPFGGSGDEQYF. The CDR3 DNA reads TGCAGTGCTAGAGATCCCTTTGGGGGTAGCGGGGACGAGCAGTACTTC.

About this clonotype: Possible read error: a much larger clone is one base away. The chain has TRBV24-1 and TRBJ2-5; 12 nucleotides align to TRBD2. Trimming at V came to 12 bases and at J to 2 bases, leaving 3 bases not matched to a gene. Germline V gives CDR1 KGHDR, CDR2 SFDVKD. CDR3 length: 13 amino acids. The CDR3 sequence: CAAGLAGQETQYF. The CDR3 nucleotides read TGTGCCGCCGGACTAGCGGGGCAAGAGACCCAGTACTTC.

This clonotype was recorded a few times. The chain combines TRBV5-1 with TRBJ2-1, with 14 positions matching TRBD2. The V gene's germline CDR1 is SGHRS and CDR2 YFSETQ. After removal of 0 bases from V and 8 bases from J, the junction contained 7 bases not matched to a gene. This CDR3 spans 17 amino acids. CDR3 region: CASSLGQGLAGVYEQFF. CDR3 DNA sequence: TGCGCCAGCAGCTTGGGGCAGGGACTAGCGGGAGTTTATGAGCAGTTCTTC.

The genes are TRBV12-3 or TRBV12-4 and TRBJ1-2; 8 bases are shared with TRBD1. The CDR3 has 11 amino acids. The trim removed 6 bases at V and 7 bases at J, leaving 1 base unmatched. The CDR3 spells CASRGQVGYTF. The CDR3, as DNA: TGTGCCAGCAGGGGACAGGTTGGCTACACCTTC.

This chain joins TRBV3-1 and TRBJ2-7; D is tentatively TRBD1 or TRBD2 (5 bases each). The germline gives CDR1 LGHDT, CDR2 YNNKEL (reference sequence). The CDR3 runs 14 residues. Trimming took 1 base from V and 7 from J, leaving 14 bases between them. The CDR3 is CASSQGPGTFEQYF. The CDR3 DNA follows: TGTGCCAGCAGCCAAGGCCCTGGGACCTTTGAGCAGTACTTC.

This clonotype was seen at least ten times. The chain has TRBV20-1 and TRBJ1-4; D gene unclear. This CDR3 contains 17 residues. From germline, CDR1 is DFQATT and CDR2 SNEGSKA (reference sequence). With 5 bases removed from V and 0 bases from J, the gap between germline ends came to 19 bases. The CDR3 DNA reads TGCAGTGCTCCCTTATGGGATACAATTGCAACTAATGAAAAACTGTTTTTT. Translation gives CSAPLWDTIATNEKLFF.

This clonotype occurred a few times. V is TRBV7-8 and J is TRBJ2-2; TRBD1 is a possible D gene (6 bases). The CDR3 has 15 amino acids. Looked up from germline, CDR1 is SGHVS and CDR2 is FQNEAQ. V was shortened by 2 bases and J by 3 bases, with 10 bases between the two germline ends. The CDR3, as DNA: TGTGCCAGCAGCTTATTACAGGGATACACCGGGGAGCTGTTTTTT. It specifies CASSLLQGYTGELFF.

This clonotype has at least ten counts. The V call is TRBV25-1, the J call TRBJ1-2; D is ambiguous. The germline V gene encodes CDR1 MGHDK and CDR2 SYGVNS. The CDR3 covers 11 residues. The V end was cut by 0 bases, the J end by 9 bases, with 5 bases between. CDR3 residues: CASSEYRSYTF. The CDR3 coding sequence is TGTGCCAGCAGTGAATATAGGAGCTACACCTTC.

The chain combines TRBV20-1 with TRBJ2-5; perhaps TRBD1 as D (5 bases). CDR1 and CDR2 from the germline V gene are DFQATT and SNEGSKA (reference sequence). The V end lost 0 bases, the J end lost 7 bases, and 15 bases lay between the germline ends. The CDR3 has 14 amino acids. CDR3 in DNA: TGCAGTGCTAGAGATGCAGGGCCTCGAGGGACCCAGTACTTC. It codes for CSARDAGPRGTQYF.

There are a few counts of this clonotype. The chain joins TRBV18 to TRBJ2-5; D not certain. V lost 3 bases, J lost 5 bases, and 7 bases lay in between. The germline V gene has CDR1 KGHSH and CDR2 LQKENI. The CDR3 has 12 amino acids. As DNA, the CDR3 is TGTGCCAGCTCACCGACGGCCGAGACCCAGTACTTC. As protein: CASSPTAETQYF.

This clonotype appeared a few times. The V and J genes are TRBV30 and TRBJ2-5; TRBD2 matches at 9 bases. Germline CDR1 and CDR2: GTSNPN and SVGIG (reference sequence). This CDR3 is 13 amino acids long. The V and J ends lost 4 bases and 0 bases, in that order; junction bases with no gene match: 0. The CDR3 here is CAWTSGNQETQYF. The CDR3 nucleotides read TGTGCCTGGACTAGCGGGAACCAAGAGACCCAGTACTTC.

This clonotype was counted between two and nine times. This rearrangement joins TRBV10-3 to TRBJ2-6; 7 positions agree with TRBD2. This CDR3 has 16 amino acids. The V gene end was trimmed by 7 bases and the J gene end by 4 bases; junction bases not matched to a gene: 10. The germline V gene encodes CDR1 ENHRY and CDR2 SYGVKD. The CDR3 spells CAITGGGSAGANVLTF. In DNA form, the CDR3 reads TGTGCCATCACTGGGGGGGGGTCAGCCGGGGCCAACGTCCTGACTTTC.

This clonotype was observed many times. The chain couples TRBV27 to TRBJ2-7, with D possibly matching TRBD2 (5 bases). The CDR3 is 16 amino acids. The V end was cut by 2 bases, the J end by 3 bases, with 17 bases between. Germline-derived CDR1 and CDR2 are MNHEY and SMNVEV (reference sequence). The CDR3 DNA sequence: TGTGCCAGCAGTTTAACCCCTAGAGCGGAGAGCTACGAGCAGTACTTC. This sequence encodes CASSLTPRAESYEQYF.

This clonotype was recorded at least ten times. The chain joins TRBV11-2 to TRBJ2-7; D may be TRBD2 (6 bases). Germline CDR1 reads SGHAT; CDR2 reads FQNNGV. This CDR3 spans 17 amino acids. Trimming stripped 4 bases from V and 3 bases from J, with 22 bases between. The CDR3 protein is CASSSRPPRETNYEQYF. CDR3 DNA: TGTGCCAGCAGCTCTAGACCCCCCCGGGAGACTAACTACGAGCAGTACTTC.